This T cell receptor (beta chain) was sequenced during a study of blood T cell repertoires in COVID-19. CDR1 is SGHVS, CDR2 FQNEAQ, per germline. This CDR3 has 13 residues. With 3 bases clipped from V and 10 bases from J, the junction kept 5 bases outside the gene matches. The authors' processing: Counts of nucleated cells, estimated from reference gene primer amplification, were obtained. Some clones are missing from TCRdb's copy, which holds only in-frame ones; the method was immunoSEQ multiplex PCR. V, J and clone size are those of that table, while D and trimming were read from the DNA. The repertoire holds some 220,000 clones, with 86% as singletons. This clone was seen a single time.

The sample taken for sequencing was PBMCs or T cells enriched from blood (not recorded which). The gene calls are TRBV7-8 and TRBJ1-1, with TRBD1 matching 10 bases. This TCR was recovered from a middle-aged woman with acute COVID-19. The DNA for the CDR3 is TGTGCCAGCAGCTTTGACAGGGGGCGAGGAGCTTTCTTT. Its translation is CASSFDRGRGAFF.